The present T cell receptor (beta chain) was sequenced within a study of T cell responses to AZD1222 COVID-19 vaccine. Study summary: Some second doses came at about 4 weeks and others at about 12 weeks; these were pooled.

The CDR3 consists of 13 residues. V lost 4 bases, J lost 9 bases, and 16 bases lay in between. Germline values: CDR1 SGHTA, CDR2 FQGNSA. Study-wide results and limits: CD4 TCRs associated with vaccination spanned spike, dominating at 160-218 and 743-854. The sample set comprised mostly white British donors with more females, and clonal diversity was possibly underestimated. No repertoire was sampled before or during the peak T cell response, only after it.

Details on this clone: What it recognizes is unknown.

TCRdb's copy holds only in-frame clones and misses some; the assay was immunoSEQ multiplex PCR. This sample has around 87,000 clones, with more than 75% found just once. The sequence was obtained from an adult in good health. Sequenced here: peripheral blood, sampled on day 0 of AZD1222 vaccination. V is TRBV7-2 and J is TRBJ2-7; possibly TRBD1 or TRBD2 for D (5 bases each). CDR3 protein: CASSSYPGAAQYF. In DNA form, the CDR3 reads TGTGCCAGCAGCTCATATCCCGGGGCCGCGCAGTACTTC.